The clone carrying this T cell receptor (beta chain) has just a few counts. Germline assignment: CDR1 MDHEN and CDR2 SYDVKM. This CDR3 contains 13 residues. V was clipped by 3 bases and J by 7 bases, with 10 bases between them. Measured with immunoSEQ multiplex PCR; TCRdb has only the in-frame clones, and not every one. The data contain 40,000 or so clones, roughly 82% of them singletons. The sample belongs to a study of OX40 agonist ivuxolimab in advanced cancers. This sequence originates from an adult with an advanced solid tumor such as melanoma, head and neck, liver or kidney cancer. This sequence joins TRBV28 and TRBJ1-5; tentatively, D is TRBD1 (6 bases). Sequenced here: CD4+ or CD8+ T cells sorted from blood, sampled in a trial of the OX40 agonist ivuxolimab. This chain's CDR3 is CASSFSRGQPQHF. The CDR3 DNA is TGTGCCAGCAGTTTTTCGAGGGGGCAGCCCCAGCATTTT.